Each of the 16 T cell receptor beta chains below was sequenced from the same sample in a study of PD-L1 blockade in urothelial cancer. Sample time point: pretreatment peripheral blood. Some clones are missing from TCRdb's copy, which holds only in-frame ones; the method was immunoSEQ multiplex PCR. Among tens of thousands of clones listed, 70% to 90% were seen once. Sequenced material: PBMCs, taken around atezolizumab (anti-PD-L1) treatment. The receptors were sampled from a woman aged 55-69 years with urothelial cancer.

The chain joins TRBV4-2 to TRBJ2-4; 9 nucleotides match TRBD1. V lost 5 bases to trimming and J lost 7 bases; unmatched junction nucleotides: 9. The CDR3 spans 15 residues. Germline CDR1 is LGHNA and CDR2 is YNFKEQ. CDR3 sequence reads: CASSNPGQGSNIQYF. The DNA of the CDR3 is TGTGCCAGCAGCAATCCCGGACAGGGGAGCAACATTCAGTACTTC.

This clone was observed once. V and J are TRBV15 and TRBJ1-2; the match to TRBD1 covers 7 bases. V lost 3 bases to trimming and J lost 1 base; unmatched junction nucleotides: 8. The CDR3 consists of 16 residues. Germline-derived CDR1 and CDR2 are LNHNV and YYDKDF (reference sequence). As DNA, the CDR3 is TGTGCCACCAGCAGCCAACGGGACAGTTTTAACTATGGCTACACCTTC. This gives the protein CATSSQRDSFNYGYTF.

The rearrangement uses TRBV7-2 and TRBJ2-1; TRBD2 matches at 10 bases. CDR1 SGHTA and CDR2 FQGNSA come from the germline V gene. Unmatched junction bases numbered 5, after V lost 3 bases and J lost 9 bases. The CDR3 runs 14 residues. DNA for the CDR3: TGTGCCAGCAGCTTTCTAGCGGGAGAGGGTGAGCAGTTCTTC. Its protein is CASSFLAGEGEQFF.

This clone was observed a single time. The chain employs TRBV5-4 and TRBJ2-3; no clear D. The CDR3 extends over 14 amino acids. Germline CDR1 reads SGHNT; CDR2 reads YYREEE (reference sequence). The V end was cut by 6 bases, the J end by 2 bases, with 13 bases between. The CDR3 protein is CASTYAGYTDTQYF. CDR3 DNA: TGTGCCAGCACCTATGCAGGATACACAGATACGCAGTATTTT.

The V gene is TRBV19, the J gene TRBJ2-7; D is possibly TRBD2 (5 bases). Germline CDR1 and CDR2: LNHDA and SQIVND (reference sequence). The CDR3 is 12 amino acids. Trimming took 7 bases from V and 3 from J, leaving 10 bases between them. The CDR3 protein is CASNQGGYEQYF. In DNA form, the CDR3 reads TGTGCCAGTAACCAAGGAGGCTACGAGCAGTACTTC.

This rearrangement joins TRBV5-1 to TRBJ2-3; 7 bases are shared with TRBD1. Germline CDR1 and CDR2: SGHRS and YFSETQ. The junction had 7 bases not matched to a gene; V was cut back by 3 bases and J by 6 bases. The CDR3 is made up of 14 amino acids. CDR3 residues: CASSYRQGEDTQYF. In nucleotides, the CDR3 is TGCGCCAGCAGCTACCGGCAGGGGGAGGATACGCAGTATTTT.

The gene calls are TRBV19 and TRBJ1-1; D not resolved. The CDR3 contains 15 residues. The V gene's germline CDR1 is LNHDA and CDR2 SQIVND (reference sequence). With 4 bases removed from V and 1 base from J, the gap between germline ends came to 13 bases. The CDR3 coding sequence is TGTGCCAGTAGTAGAGGCCGAACCACGAACACTGAAGCTTTCTTT. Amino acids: CASSRGRTTNTEAFF.

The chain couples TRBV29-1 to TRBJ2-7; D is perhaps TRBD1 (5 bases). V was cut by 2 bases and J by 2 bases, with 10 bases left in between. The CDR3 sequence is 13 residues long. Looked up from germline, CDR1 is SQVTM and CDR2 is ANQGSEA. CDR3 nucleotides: TGCAGCGTTGAAACGGCGACAGCCTACGAGCAGTACTTC. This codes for CSVETATAYEQYF.

The CDR3 nucleotides read TGTGCCAGTAGTACCCCAAACGGACAGTATAGCAATCAGCCCCAGCATTTT. Translated, it gives CASSTPNGQYSNQPQHF. The V call is TRBV19, the J call TRBJ1-5; D may be TRBD1 (6 bases). V shed 4 bases and J shed 0 bases, with 16 bases lying between them. Looked up from germline, CDR1 is LNHDA and CDR2 is SQIVND (reference sequence). There are 17 residues in the CDR3.

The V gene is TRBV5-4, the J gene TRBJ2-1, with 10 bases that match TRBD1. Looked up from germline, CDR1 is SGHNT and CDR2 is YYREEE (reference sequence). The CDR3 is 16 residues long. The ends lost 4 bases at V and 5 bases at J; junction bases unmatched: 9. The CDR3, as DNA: TGTGCCAGCAGCAGCGGACAGGGGGGGATTCACAATGAGCAGTTCTTC. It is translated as CASSSGQGGIHNEQFF.

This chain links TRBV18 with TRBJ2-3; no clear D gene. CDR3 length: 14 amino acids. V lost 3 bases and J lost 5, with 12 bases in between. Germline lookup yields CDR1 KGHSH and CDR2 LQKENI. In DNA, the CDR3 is TGTGCCAGCTCACCTCCCGACTTTCTAGATACGCAGTATTTT. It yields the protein CASSPPDFLDTQYF. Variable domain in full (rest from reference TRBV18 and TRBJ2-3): NAGVMQNPRHLVRRRGQEARLRCSPMKGHSHVYWYRQLPEEGLKFMVYLQKENIIDESGMPKERFSAEFPKEGPSILRIQQVVRGDSAAYFCASSPPDFLDTQYFGPGTRLTVL.

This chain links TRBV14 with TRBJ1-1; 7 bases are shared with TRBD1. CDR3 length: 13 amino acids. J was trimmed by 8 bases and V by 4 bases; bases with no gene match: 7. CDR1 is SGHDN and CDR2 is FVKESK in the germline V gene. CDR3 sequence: CASSPLDRYEAFF. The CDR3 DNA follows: TGTGCCAGCAGCCCCCTGGACAGGTACGAAGCTTTCTTT.

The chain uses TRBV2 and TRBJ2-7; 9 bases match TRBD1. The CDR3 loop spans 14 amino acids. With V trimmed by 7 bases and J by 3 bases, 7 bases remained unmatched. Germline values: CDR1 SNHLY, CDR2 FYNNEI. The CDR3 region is CASTPEGQGYEQYF. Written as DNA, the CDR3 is TGTGCCAGCACCCCTGAGGGACAGGGCTACGAGCAGTACTTC.

The CDR3 here is CASSVGQGARGYTF. In DNA, the CDR3 is TGTGCCAGCAGCGTCGGACAGGGGGCGAGAGGCTACACCTTC. This chain joins TRBV9 and TRBJ1-2; 11 bases are shared with TRBD1. Trimming removed 2 bases from V and 8 bases from J; junction bases left unmatched: 5. The CDR3 contains 14 residues. In germline, CDR1 is SGDLS, CDR2 YYNGEE.

CDR3 sequence (DNA): TGCGCCAGCAGCCTTAGCGGGGGGGCAGATACGCAGTATTTT. Translating it yields CASSLSGGADTQYF. This sequence joins TRBV4-3 and TRBJ2-3, with TRBD2 identical over 11 bases. This CDR3 is 14 amino acids long. The germline CDR1 and CDR2 sequences are LGHNA and YSLEER. V was pared by 4 bases and J by 4 bases, with 1 base of the junction left unmatched.

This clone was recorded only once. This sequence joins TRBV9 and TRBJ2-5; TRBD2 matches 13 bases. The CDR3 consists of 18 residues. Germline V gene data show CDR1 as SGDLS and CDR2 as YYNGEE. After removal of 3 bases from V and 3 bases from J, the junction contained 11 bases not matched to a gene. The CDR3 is CASSAGLAGMHYEETQYF. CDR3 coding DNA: TGTGCCAGCAGCGCGGGACTAGCGGGGATGCACTACGAAGAGACCCAGTACTTC.